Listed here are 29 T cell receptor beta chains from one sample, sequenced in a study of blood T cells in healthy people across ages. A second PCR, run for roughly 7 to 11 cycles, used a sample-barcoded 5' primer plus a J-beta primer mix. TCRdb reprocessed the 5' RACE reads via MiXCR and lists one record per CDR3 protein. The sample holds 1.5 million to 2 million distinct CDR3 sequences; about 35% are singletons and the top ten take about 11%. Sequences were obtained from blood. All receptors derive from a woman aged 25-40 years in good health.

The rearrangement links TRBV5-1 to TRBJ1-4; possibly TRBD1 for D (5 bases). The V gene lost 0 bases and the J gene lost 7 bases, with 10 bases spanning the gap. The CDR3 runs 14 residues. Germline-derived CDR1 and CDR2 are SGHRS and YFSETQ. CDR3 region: CASSLGGASEKLFF. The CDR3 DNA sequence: TGCGCCAGCAGCTTGGGGGGCGCAAGTGAAAAACTGTTTTTT.

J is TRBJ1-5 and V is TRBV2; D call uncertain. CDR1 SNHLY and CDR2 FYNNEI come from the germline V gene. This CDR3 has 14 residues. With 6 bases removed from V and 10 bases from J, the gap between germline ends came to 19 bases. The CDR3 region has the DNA TGTGCCAGCAGCCAAGACAAGGTCGCAGGCCCCCAGCATTTT. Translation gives CASSQDKVAGPQHF.

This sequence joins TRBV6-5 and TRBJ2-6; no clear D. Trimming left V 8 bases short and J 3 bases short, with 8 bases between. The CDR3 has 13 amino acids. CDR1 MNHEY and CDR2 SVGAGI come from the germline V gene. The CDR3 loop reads CASAAGGANVLTF. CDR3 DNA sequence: TGTGCCAGCGCTGCCGGTGGGGCCAACGTCCTGACTTTC.

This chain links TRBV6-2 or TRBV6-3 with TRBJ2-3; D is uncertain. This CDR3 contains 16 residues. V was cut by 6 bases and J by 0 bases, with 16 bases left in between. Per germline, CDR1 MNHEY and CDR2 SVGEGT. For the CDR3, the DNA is TGTGCCAGCAGCCAAGATTTCGGTGGAAGCACAGATACGCAGTATTTT. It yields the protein CASSQDFGGSTDTQYF.

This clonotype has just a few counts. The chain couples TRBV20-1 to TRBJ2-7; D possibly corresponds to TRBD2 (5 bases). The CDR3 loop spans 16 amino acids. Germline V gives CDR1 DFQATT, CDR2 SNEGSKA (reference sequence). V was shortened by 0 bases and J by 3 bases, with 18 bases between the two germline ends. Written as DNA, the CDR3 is TGCAGTGCTAGAGAAGGAAGCCTTGAGGGATTCTACGAGCAGTACTTC. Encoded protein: CSAREGSLEGFYEQYF.

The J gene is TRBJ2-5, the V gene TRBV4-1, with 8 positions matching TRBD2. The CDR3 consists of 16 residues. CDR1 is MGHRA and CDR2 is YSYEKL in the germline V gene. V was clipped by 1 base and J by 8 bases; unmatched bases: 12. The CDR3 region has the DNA TGCGCCAGCAGCCAAGCAGGGGCCCGGGGGGGGGTTACCCAGTACTTC. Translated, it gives CASSQAGARGGVTQYF.

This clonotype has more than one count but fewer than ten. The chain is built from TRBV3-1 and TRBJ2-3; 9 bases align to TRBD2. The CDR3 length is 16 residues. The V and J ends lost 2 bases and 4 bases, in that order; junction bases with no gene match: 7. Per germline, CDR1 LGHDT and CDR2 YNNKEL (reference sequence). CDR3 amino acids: CASSQLAGGPPDTQYF. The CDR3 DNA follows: TGTGCCAGCAGCCAACTGGCGGGGGGGCCGCCAGATACGCAGTATTTT.

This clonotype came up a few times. CDR3 sequence: CASSPVAVNEKLFF. The CDR3 bases are TGTGCCAGCTCACCAGTGGCAGTAAATGAAAAACTGTTTTTT. The chain has TRBV18 and TRBJ1-4, with D unclear. The CDR3 covers 14 residues. The germline CDR1 and CDR2 sequences are KGHSH and LQKENI. Trimming took off 2 bases at V and 5 bases at J, with 9 bases between the two ends. The full variable domain, in which reference TRBV18 and TRBJ1-4 provide the parts outside the CDR3, is NAGVMQNPRHLVRRRGQEARLRCSPMKGHSHVYWYRQLPEEGLKFMVYLQKENIIDESGMPKERFSAEFPKEGPSILRIQQVVRGDSAAYFCASSPVAVNEKLFFGSGTQLSVL.

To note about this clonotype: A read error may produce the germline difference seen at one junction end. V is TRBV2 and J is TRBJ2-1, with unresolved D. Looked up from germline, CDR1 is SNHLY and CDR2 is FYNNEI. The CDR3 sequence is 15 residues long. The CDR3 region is CACSAERTSYNEQFF. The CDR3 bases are TGTGCCTGCAGTGCGGAGCGTACCTCCTACAATGAGCAGTTCTTC.

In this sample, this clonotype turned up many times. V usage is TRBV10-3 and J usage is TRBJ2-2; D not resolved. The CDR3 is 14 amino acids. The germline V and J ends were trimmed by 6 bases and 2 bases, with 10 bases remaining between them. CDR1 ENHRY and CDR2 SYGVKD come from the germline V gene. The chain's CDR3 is CAISPNSNTGELFF. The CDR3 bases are TGTGCCATCAGCCCAAACTCCAACACCGGGGAGCTGTTTTTT.

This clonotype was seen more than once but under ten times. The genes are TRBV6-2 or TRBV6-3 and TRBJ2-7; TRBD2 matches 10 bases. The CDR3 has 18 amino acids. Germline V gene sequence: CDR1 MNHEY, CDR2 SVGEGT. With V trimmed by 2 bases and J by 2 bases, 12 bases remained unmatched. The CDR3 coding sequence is TGTGCCAGCAGTTACCCATCTTCCTGGACTAGCGGCGCCTACGAGCAGTACTTC. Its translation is CASSYPSSWTSGAYEQYF.

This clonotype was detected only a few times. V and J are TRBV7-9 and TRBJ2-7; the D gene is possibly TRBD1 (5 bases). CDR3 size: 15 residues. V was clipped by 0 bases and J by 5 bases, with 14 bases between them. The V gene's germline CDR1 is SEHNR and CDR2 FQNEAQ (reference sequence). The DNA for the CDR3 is TGTGCCAGCAGCTTAGCGTCGGCCAGGGTGGACGAGCAGTACTTC. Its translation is CASSLASARVDEQYF.

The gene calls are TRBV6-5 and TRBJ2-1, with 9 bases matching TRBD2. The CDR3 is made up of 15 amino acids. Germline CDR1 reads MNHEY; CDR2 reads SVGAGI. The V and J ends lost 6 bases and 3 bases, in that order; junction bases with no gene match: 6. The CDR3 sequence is CASSIAGVGYNEQFF. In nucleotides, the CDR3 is TGTGCCAGCAGCATAGCGGGAGTTGGCTACAATGAGCAGTTCTTC.

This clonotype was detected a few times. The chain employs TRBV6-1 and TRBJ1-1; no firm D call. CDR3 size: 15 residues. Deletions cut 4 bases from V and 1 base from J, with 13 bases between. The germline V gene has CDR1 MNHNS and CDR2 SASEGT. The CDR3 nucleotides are TGTGCCAGCAGTGCAAGGACTGGGTCGAACACTGAAGCTTTCTTT. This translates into CASSARTGSNTEAFF.

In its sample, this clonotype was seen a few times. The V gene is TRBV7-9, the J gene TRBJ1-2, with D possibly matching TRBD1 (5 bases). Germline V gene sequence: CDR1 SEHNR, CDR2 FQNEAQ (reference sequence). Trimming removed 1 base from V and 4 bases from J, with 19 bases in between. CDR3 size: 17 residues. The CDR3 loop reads CASSLEVSETGLYGYTF. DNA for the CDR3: TGTGCCAGCAGCTTAGAGGTGTCCGAAACGGGGCTCTATGGCTACACCTTC.

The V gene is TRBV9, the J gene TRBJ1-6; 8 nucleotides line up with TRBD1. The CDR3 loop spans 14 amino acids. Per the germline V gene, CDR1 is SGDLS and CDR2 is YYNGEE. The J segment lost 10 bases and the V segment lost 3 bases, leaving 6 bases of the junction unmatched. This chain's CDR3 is CASSGGQAGSPLHF. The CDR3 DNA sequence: TGTGCCAGCAGCGGGGGACAGGCCGGGTCACCCCTCCACTTT.

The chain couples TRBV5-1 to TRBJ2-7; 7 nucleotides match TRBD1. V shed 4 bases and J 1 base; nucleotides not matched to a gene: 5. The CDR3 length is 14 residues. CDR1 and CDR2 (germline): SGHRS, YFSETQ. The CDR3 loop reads CASSPEGQSYEQYF. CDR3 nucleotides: TGCGCCAGCAGCCCCGAGGGACAGTCCTACGAGCAGTACTTC. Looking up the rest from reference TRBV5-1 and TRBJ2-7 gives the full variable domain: KAGVTQTPRYLIKTRGQQVTLSCSPISGHRSVSWYQQTPGQGLQFLFEYFSETQRNKGNFPGRFSGRQFSNSRSEMNVSTLELGDSALYLCASSPEGQSYEQYFGPGTRLTVT.

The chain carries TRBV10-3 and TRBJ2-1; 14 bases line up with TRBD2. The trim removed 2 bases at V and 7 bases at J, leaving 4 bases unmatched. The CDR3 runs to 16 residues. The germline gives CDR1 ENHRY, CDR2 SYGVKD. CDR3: CAISEGTSGRGNEQFF. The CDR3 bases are TGTGCCATCAGTGAGGGGACTAGCGGGAGAGGGAATGAGCAGTTCTTC.

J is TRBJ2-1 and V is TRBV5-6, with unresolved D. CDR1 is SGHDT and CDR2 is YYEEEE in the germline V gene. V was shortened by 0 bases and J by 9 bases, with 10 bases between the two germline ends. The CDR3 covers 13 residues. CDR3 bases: TGTGCCAGCAGCTTGGGTGCGTTCGGTGAGCAGTTCTTC. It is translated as CASSLGAFGEQFF.

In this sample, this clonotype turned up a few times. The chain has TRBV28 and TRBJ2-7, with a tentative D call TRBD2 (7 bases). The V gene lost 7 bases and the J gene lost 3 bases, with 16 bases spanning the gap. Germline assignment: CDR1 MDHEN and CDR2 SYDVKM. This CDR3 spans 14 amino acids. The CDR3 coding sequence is TGTGCCAGCACCCTAAGGGGGGGTCGCTACGAGCAGTACTTC. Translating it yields CASTLRGGRYEQYF.

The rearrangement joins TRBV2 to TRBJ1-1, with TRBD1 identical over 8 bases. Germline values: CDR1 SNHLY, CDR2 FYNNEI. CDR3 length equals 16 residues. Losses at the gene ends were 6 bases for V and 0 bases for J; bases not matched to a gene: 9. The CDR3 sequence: CASRETGTGLNTEAFF. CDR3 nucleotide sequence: TGTGCCAGCAGAGAAACCGGGACAGGACTGAACACTGAAGCTTTCTTT.

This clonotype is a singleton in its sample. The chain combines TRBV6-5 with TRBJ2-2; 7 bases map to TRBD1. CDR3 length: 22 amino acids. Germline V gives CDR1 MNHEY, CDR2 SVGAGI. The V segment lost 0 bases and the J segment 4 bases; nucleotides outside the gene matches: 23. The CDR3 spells CASSYSTAKDRFRTNSTGELFF. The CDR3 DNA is TGTGCCAGCAGTTACTCGACTGCCAAGGACAGGTTTCGAACTAATAGCACCGGGGAGCTGTTTTTT.

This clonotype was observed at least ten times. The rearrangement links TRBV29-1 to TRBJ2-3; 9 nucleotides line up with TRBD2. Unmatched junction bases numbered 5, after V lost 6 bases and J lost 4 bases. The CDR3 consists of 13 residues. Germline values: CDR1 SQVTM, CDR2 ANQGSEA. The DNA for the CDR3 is TGCAGCGTAGAGGCGGGAGGGTCAGATACGCAGTATTTT. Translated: CSVEAGGSDTQYF.

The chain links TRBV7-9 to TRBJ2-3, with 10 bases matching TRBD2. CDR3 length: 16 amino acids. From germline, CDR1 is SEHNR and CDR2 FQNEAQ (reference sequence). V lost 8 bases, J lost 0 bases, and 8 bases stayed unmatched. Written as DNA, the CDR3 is TGTGCCAGCGACCGTCCAGCGGGAGGGAGCACAGATACGCAGTATTTT. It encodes CASDRPAGGSTDTQYF.

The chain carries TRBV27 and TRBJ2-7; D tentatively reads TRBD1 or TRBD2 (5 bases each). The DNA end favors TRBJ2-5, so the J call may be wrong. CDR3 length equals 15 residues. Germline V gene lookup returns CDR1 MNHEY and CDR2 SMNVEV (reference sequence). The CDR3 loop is CASSFRGTKRETQYF. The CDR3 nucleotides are TGTGCCAGCAGTTTTAGAGGGACGAAGAGGGAGACCCAGTACTTC.

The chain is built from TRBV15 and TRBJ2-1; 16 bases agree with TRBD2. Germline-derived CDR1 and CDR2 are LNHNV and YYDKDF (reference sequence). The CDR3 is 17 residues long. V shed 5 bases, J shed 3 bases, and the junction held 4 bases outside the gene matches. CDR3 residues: CATSGGLAGGYYNEQFF. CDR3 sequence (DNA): TGTGCCACCAGCGGGGGACTAGCGGGAGGGTACTACAATGAGCAGTTCTTC.

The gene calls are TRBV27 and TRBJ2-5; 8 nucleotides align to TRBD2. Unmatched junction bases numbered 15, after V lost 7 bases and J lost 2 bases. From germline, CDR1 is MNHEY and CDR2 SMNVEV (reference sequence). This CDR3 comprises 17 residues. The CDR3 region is CASTNPRLACFQETQYF. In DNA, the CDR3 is TGTGCCAGCACGAATCCGAGACTAGCGTGTTTTCAAGAGACCCAGTACTTC.

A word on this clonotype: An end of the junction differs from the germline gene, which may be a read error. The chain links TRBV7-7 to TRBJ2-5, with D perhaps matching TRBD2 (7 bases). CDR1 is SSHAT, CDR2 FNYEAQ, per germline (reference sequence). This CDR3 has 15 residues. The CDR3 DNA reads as TGTGCCAGCAGCGCCCTGGGGGGGCCGAGTGAGACCCAGTACTTT. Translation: CASSALGGPSETQYF.

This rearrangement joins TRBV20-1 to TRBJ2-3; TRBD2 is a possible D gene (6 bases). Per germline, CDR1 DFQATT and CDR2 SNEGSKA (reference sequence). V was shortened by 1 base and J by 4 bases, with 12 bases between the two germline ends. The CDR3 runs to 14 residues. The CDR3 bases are TGCAGTGCTAGAGTAAAATGGGGGGCAGATACGCAGTATTTT. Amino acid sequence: CSARVKWGADTQYF.